This TCR beta chain was profiled in a study of blood T cell repertoires in COVID-19. CDR3 length: 14 residues. Germline V gene lookup returns CDR1 SGDLS and CDR2 YYNGEE. With 4 bases removed from V and 5 bases from J, the gap between germline ends came to 12 bases. Profiling relied on immunoSEQ multiplex PCR, and the TCRdb table lists in-frame clones only, not all of them. This sample has 180,000 or so clones, with approximately 89% found just once. Participants were aged about 18 to 95 years, lived in about two dozen US areas, and enrolled virtually. The V and J genes are TRBV9 and TRBJ2-2; D remains ambiguous. The sequence was collected from a woman in her 40s with acute COVID-19. Sequenced sample: PBMCs or T cells enriched from blood (not recorded which). In DNA form, the CDR3 reads TGTGCCAGCAGCTCCCGAGAGGAAACCGGGGAGCTGTTTTTT. As protein: CASSSREETGELFF.